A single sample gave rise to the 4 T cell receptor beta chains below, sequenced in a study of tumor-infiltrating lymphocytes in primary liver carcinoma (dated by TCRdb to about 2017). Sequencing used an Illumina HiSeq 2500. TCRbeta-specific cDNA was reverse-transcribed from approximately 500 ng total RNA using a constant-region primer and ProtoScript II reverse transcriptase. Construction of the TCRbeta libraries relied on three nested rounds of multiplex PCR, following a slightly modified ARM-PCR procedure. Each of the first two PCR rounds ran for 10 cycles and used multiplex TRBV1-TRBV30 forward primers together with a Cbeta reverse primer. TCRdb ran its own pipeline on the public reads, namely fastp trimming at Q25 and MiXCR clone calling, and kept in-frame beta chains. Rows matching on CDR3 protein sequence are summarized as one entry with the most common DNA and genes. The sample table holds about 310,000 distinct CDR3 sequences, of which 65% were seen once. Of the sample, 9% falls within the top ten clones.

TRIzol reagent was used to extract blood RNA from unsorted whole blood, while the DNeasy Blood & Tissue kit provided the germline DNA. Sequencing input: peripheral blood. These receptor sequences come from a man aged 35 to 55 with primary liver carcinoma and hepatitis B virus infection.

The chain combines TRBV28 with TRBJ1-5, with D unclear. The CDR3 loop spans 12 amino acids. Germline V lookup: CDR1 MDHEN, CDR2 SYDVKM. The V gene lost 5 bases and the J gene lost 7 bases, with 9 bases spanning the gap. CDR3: CASSPPGQPQHF. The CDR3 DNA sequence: TGTGCCAGCAGTCCCCCGGGGCAGCCCCAGCATTTT.

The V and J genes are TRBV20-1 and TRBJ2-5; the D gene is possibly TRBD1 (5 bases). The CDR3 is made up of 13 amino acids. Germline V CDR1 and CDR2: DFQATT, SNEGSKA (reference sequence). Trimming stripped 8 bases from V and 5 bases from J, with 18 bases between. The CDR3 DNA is TGCAGTCCCCAGAAAGGGGCATCGGAGACCCAGTACTTC. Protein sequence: CSPQKGASETQYF.

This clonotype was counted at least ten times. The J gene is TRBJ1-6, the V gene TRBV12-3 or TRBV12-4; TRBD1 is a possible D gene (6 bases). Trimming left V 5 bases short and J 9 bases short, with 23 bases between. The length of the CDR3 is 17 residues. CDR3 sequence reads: CASSLKSVAGAGSPLHF. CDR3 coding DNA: TGTGCCAGCAGTCTCAAATCGGTGGCAGGGGCGGGTTCACCCCTCCACTTT.

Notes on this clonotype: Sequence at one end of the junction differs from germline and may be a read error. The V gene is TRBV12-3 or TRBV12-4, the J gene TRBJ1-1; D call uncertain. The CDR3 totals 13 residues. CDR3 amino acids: CASSLFGCAEALF. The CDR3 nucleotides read TGTGCCAGTAGTTTATTCGGGTGCGCTGAAGCTCTCTTT.